Following are 25 T cell receptor beta chains from one sample sequenced in a study of long-term antiretroviral therapy in people with HIV. Version v3.0 of the immunoSEQ assay ran at survey level. Libraries were prepared by immunoSEQ multiplex PCR; TCRdb keeps only in-frame clonotypes and omits some of them. The top ten clones hold around 14% of a sample with 15,000 to 20,000 clones, 76% of them seen once. Specimen: unsorted PBMCs, collected 0.5 years before starting antiretroviral therapy. The receptor source for this set is a woman in her fifties or sixties with HIV.

This clone occurred a few times. This chain joins TRBV7-9 and TRBJ1-5; no clear D. The CDR3 totals 13 residues. Trimming left V 4 bases short and J 4 bases short, with 8 bases between. Germline assignment: CDR1 SEHNR and CDR2 FQNEAQ (reference sequence). The DNA of the CDR3 is TGTGCCAGCAGCTCGACGAGAAATCAGCCCCAGCATTTT. It yields the protein CASSSTRNQPQHF.

This clone was counted a few times. This chain uses TRBV7-8 with TRBJ2-3; D not certain. Germline lookup yields CDR1 SGHVS and CDR2 FQNEAQ. Trimming shortened V by 0 bases and J by 3 bases, and 13 bases separated the two germline ends. This CDR3 contains 16 residues. For the CDR3, the DNA is TGTGCCAGCAGCTTAGCGGTGCCAGCGTGGACAGATACGCAGTATTTT. Translated: CASSLAVPAWTDTQYF.

The chain joins TRBV5-1 to TRBJ1-1, with D maybe TRBD1 (5 bases). Germline V gene lookup returns CDR1 SGHRS and CDR2 YFSETQ. V lost 6 bases, J lost 7 bases, and 19 bases lay in between. There are 14 residues in the CDR3. The CDR3 sequence is CASTADTQGYEAFF. The CDR3 DNA follows: TGCGCCAGCACCGCGGACACCCAAGGGTATGAAGCTTTCTTT. Full variable domain (missing parts from reference TRBV5-1 and TRBJ1-1): KAGVTQTPRYLIKTRGQQVTLSCSPISGHRSVSWYQQTPGQGLQFLFEYFSETQRNKGNFPGRFSGRQFSNSRSEMNVSTLELGDSALYLCASTADTQGYEAFFGQGTRLTVV.

The chain is built from TRBV5-6 and TRBJ1-5, with D possibly being TRBD1 (5 bases). V was cut by 3 bases and J by 3 bases, with 10 bases left in between. CDR3 length equals 14 residues. Germline V gene data show CDR1 as SGHDT and CDR2 as YYEEEE. The CDR3 DNA sequence: TGTGCCAGCAGCTACCAGGGCCTCAATCAGCCCCAGCATTTT. Translating it yields CASSYQGLNQPQHF.

The chain carries TRBV6-5 and TRBJ1-2; 9 bases agree with TRBD1. Germline CDR1 is MNHEY and CDR2 is SVGAGI. The CDR3 loop spans 12 amino acids. CDR3 amino acids: CGARDRVWGYTF. Here the CDR3 DNA reads TGTGGAGCCCGGGACAGGGTTTGGGGCTACACCTTC.

This clone has only a few counts. Written as DNA, the CDR3 is TGTGCCAGTAGTATGTGGTGGGGACACTACGAGCAGTACTTC. This codes for CASSMWWGHYEQYF. The V gene is TRBV19, the J gene TRBJ2-7, with a weak D call TRBD1 (6 bases). From germline, CDR1 is LNHDA and CDR2 SQIVND (reference sequence). The ends were cut back, 3 bases at V and 3 bases at J, with 12 bases in the middle. This CDR3 contains 14 residues.

The chain links TRBV27 to TRBJ2-2; D remains unclear. The CDR3 is 14 amino acids. V was shortened by 7 bases and J by 1 base, with 10 bases between the two germline ends. CDR1 MNHEY and CDR2 SMNVEV come from the germline V gene (reference sequence). The CDR3: CASTYSLNTGELFF. In DNA, the CDR3 is TGTGCCAGCACCTACTCTCTGAACACCGGGGAGCTGTTTTTT.

The chain carries TRBV23-1 and TRBJ2-1; D ambiguous. TRBV23-1 is treated as an ORF (open reading frame) with a function not yet certain. The CDR3 length is 14 residues. The germline V and J ends were trimmed by 4 bases and 0 bases, with 7 bases remaining between them. The CDR3 sequence is CASSPWGSYNEQFF. For the CDR3, the DNA is TGCGCCAGCAGTCCCTGGGGCTCCTACAATGAGCAGTTCTTC.

The chain recombines TRBV5-1 with TRBJ2-5, with D perhaps TRBD2 (6 bases). The CDR3 is made up of 15 amino acids. CDR1 SGHRS and CDR2 YFSETQ come from the germline V gene. V lost 1 base and J lost 4, with 14 bases in between. The DNA for the CDR3 is TGCGCCAGCAGCTTGCCCACACCGGGACTAGAGACCCAGTACTTC. Translating it yields CASSLPTPGLETQYF.

By sample share, this clone is medium-sized. This chain links TRBV30 with TRBJ1-4, with 7 bases that match TRBD1. In germline, CDR1 is GTSNPN, CDR2 SVGIG (reference sequence). The CDR3 is made up of 14 amino acids. The J segment lost 5 bases and the V segment lost 1 base, leaving 4 bases of the junction unmatched. The CDR3 spells CAWSEGTANEKLFF. The CDR3 DNA reads as TGTGCCTGGAGTGAGGGGACAGCAAATGAAAAACTGTTTTTT.

This chain uses TRBV4-1 with TRBJ1-2; D is perhaps TRBD1 (6 bases). V was pared by 3 bases and J by 7 bases, with 15 bases between. Germline V CDR1 and CDR2: MGHRA, YSYEKL. The CDR3 totals 14 residues. The CDR3 nucleotides are TGCGCCAGCAGCCAGCCGGCCAGGGGATCTGGCTACACCTTC. Protein sequence: CASSQPARGSGYTF.

The rearrangement uses TRBV5-1 and TRBJ2-2, with D possibly TRBD1 on 6 matching bases. CDR1 SGHRS and CDR2 YFSETQ come from the germline V gene. This CDR3 has 15 residues. With 0 bases removed from V and 7 bases from J, the gap between germline ends came to 13 bases. CDR3 bases: TGCGCCAGCAGCTTGGGGGGGCCCAGGGACGGGGAGCTGTTTTTT. Residues: CASSLGGPRDGELFF.

This sequence joins TRBV6-1 and TRBJ2-1; 8 bases match TRBD1. V trimming: 1 base; J trimming: 10 bases; junction bases outside the gene matches: 9. CDR3 length: 15 amino acids. CDR1 and CDR2 from the germline V gene are MNHNS and SASEGT. The CDR3 here is CASSEGLGQGYEQFF. In DNA, the CDR3 is TGTGCCAGCAGTGAAGGTTTAGGACAGGGTTACGAGCAGTTCTTC.

The chain carries TRBV5-1 and TRBJ1-6, with D possibly matching TRBD1 (5 bases). CDR1 is SGHRS and CDR2 is YFSETQ in the germline V gene. V was shortened by 0 bases and J by 7 bases, with 11 bases between the two germline ends. CDR3 length: 15 residues. CDR3 nucleotide sequence: TGCGCCAGCAGCTTGGATGAGGGGTTGAATTCACCCCTCCACTTT. Protein product: CASSLDEGLNSPLHF.

This clone was observed a handful of times. V usage is TRBV2 and J usage is TRBJ1-5, with 7 bases aligning to TRBD1. Germline trimming cut 2 bases from V and 4 bases from J; bases unmatched to any gene: 2. Germline V gene sequence: CDR1 SNHLY, CDR2 FYNNEI. The CDR3 has 14 residues. The DNA of the CDR3 is TGTGCCAGCAGTGAAACGACAGGGAATCAGCCCCAGCATTTT. Amino acids: CASSETTGNQPQHF.

As for this clone: Germline and junction disagree at one end, which may indicate a read error. The V call is TRBV6-5, the J call TRBJ2-1; D is possibly TRBD1 (5 bases). The CDR3 extends over 12 amino acids. Per germline, CDR1 MNHEY and CDR2 SVGAGI. CDR3 residues: CASIQGYDEQFF. The DNA for the CDR3 is TGTGCCAGCATTCAGGGCTACGATGAGCAGTTCTTC.

V usage is TRBV6-6 and J usage is TRBJ2-5; D gene unclear. The CDR3 length is 15 residues. The V gene lost 0 bases and the J gene lost 3 bases, with 11 bases spanning the gap. CDR1 is MNHNY, CDR2 SVGAGI, per germline (reference sequence). CDR3 loop: CASSYSLFGKETQYF. The CDR3 DNA is TGTGCCAGCAGTTACTCTCTTTTTGGGAAAGAGACCCAGTACTTC.

The rearrangement joins TRBV19 to TRBJ1-5, with TRBD1 matching 7 bases. Germline V gene lookup returns CDR1 LNHDA and CDR2 SQIVND (reference sequence). The CDR3 extends over 16 amino acids. Germline trimming cut 3 bases from V and 2 bases from J; bases unmatched to any gene: 7. The CDR3 coding sequence is TGTGCCAGTAGTATTTTAGGGCAGGGGGGCAATCAGCCCCAGCATTTT. Amino acids: CASSILGQGGNQPQHF.

V is TRBV15 and J is TRBJ2-1, with D tentatively TRBD1 (6 bases). The length of the CDR3 is 13 residues. The germline CDR1 and CDR2 sequences are LNHNV and YYDKDF (reference sequence). Deletions cut 0 bases from V and 8 bases from J, with 8 bases between. This CDR3 is CATSRDRGDEQFF. The CDR3 coding sequence is TGTGCCACCAGCAGAGACAGGGGTGATGAGCAGTTCTTC.

DNA for the CDR3: TGTGCTAGTGGTTCGGGGCAGCCCCAGCATTTT. It codes for CASGSGQPQHF. The chain combines TRBV12-5 with TRBJ1-5; no reliable D call. Trimming stripped 4 bases from V and 7 bases from J, with 5 bases between. The CDR3 extends over 11 amino acids. Germline-derived CDR1 and CDR2 are LGHNT and FRNRAP.

The rearrangement joins TRBV11-2 to TRBJ2-1, with D tentatively TRBD2 (5 bases). CDR1 and CDR2 (germline): SGHAT, FQNNGV. This CDR3 region has 14 residues. The V and J ends lost 6 bases and 3 bases respectively, with 12 bases between them. CDR3: CASSRGRDYNEQFF. CDR3 sequence (DNA): TGTGCCAGCAGTCGAGGGCGCGACTACAATGAGCAGTTCTTC. The variable domain in full, completed from reference TRBV11-2 and TRBJ2-1, reads EAGVAQSPRYKIIEKRQSVAFWCNPISGHATLYWYQQILGQGPKLLIQFQNNGVVDDSQLPKDRFSAERLKGVDSTLKIQPAKLEDSAVYLCASSRGRDYNEQFFGPGTRLTVL.

The chain links TRBV5-1 to TRBJ1-1, with D unclear. The CDR3 has 14 amino acids. The V gene lost 4 bases and the J gene lost 1 base, with 11 bases spanning the gap. The germline gives CDR1 SGHRS, CDR2 YFSETQ. CDR3 in DNA: TGCGCCAGCAGCCAAAATCCAGCGAACACTGAAGCTTTCTTT. This encodes CASSQNPANTEAFF.

The chain has TRBV30 and TRBJ2-2; 12 nucleotides agree with TRBD2. V was pared by 2 bases and J by 5 bases, with 9 bases of the junction left unmatched. The germline V gene encodes CDR1 GTSNPN and CDR2 SVGIG (reference sequence). The CDR3 is 17 residues long. CDR3 protein: CAWSIGPGTSGTGELFF. The CDR3 DNA follows: TGTGCCTGGAGTATCGGCCCCGGGACTAGCGGGACCGGGGAGCTGTTTTTT. The full variable domain, its missing parts supplied by reference TRBV30 and TRBJ2-2, is SQTIHQWPATLVQPVGSPLSLECTVEGTSNPNLYWYRQAAGRGLQLLFYSVGIGQISSEVPQNLSASRPQDRQFILSSKKLLLSDSGFYLCAWSIGPGTSGTGELFFGEGSRLTVL.

The V and J genes are TRBV5-1 and TRBJ2-5; 8 bases map to TRBD2. Trimming at V came to 4 bases and at J to 4 bases, leaving 9 bases not matched to a gene. CDR3 length: 15 amino acids. The germline V gene encodes CDR1 SGHRS and CDR2 YFSETQ. The DNA for the CDR3 is TGCGCCAGCAGCCCCGGGGTAGCGGGGATAGAGACCCAGTACTTC. This sequence encodes CASSPGVAGIETQYF.

This clone has just one count. V is TRBV10-2 and J is TRBJ1-6; D is ambiguous. This CDR3 is built from 13 residues. In germline, CDR1 is WSHSY, CDR2 SAAADI. V was pared by 7 bases and J by 7 bases, with 11 bases between. The CDR3 coding sequence is TGCGCCAGCACTATAAGGGAGAATTCACCCCTCCACTTT. Its protein product is CASTIRENSPLHF.